This T cell receptor beta chain derives from a study of cytomegalovirus exposure and HLA in healthy donors. As concerns this clone: Its antigen is currently unknown.

Between the trimmed V and J ends, which lost 5 bases and 10 bases, there was a span of 23 bases. The CDR3 is 16 amino acids. The germline gives CDR1 SGHDN, CDR2 FVKESK. Vbeta (60) and Jbeta (13) primers were used in the PCR. Profiling relied on immunoSEQ multiplex PCR, and the TCRdb table lists in-frame clones only, not all of them. Of about 200,000 clones in the sample, roughly 80% were seen once. Regarding the study as a whole: Across donors, sequencing depth was assumed by presence/absence analyses to be roughly uniform. Fewer N-insertions (relative to the approximately 700-donor mean) were reportedly seen in an Asian-associated ancestry cluster in a later analysis.

The donors gave bone marrow, and they were healthy. The receptor was derived from a man in his forties in good health and CMV-seropositive. The chain links TRBV14 to TRBJ1-4, with a possible D match to TRBD1 (6 bases). The source material was PBMCs. CDR3 coding DNA: TGTGCCAGCAGCGCCCATCGGGGGGACATCAGAGGAAAACTGTTTTTT. Protein sequence: CASSAHRGDIRGKLFF.